This passage covers 17 T cell receptor beta chains from one sample sequenced in a study of T-cell reconstitution after alpha-beta-depleted transplantation in children. Library preparation (for TCRbeta) was performed with unique molecular identifiers. TCRdb itself ran the PCR reads through MiXCR, one entry per CDR3 protein. The data show more than 200,000 distinct CDR3 sequences, with about 25% seen just once and around 2.5% held by the top ten. Sequences were derived from PBMCs, sampled before TCRalphabeta/CD19-depleted stem cell transplant. Receptors originate from a girl aged 2 to 10 with Fanconi anemia, due to receive a stem cell transplant.

At least ten counts were recorded for this clonotype. The rearrangement uses TRBV20-1 and TRBJ1-3, with unresolved D. The CDR3 is 12 amino acids. V lost 4 bases and J 4 bases, leaving 8 bases between the germline ends. Germline assignment: CDR1 DFQATT and CDR2 SNEGSKA (reference sequence). CDR3 sequence reads: CSANALGNTIYF. CDR3 nucleotides: TGCAGTGCTAACGCTTTAGGAAACACCATATATTTT.

The gene calls are TRBV20-1 and TRBJ2-3, with 16 positions matching TRBD2. Germline trimming cut 5 bases from V and 1 base from J; bases unmatched to any gene: 3. The germline V gene has CDR1 DFQATT and CDR2 SNEGSKA (reference sequence). This CDR3 region has 16 residues. The CDR3 nucleotides are TGCAGTGCTCCGGGACTAGCGGGGGGGCGCACAGATACGCAGTATTTT. The encoded protein is CSAPGLAGGRTDTQYF.

Ten or more counts support this clonotype. The V and J genes are TRBV20-1 and TRBJ2-1; 9 positions match TRBD1. V was pared by 6 bases and J by 4 bases, with 13 bases of the junction left unmatched. Germline V CDR1 and CDR2: DFQATT, SNEGSKA (reference sequence). This CDR3 contains 16 residues. CDR3 region: CSASLFRDRVYNEQFF. Written as DNA, the CDR3 is TGCAGTGCCTCATTATTCCGGGACAGGGTTTACAATGAGCAGTTCTTC.

This clonotype was counted only a few times. This chain links TRBV6-1 with TRBJ2-7; TRBD1 might be the D (6 bases). Germline CDR1 and CDR2: MNHNS and SASEGT. The CDR3 extends over 14 amino acids. Trimming removed 4 bases at V and 3 bases at J, with 13 bases between. In nucleotides, the CDR3 is TGTGCCAGCAGTGTCGACGGACAGAACTACGAGCAGTACTTC. Protein: CASSVDGQNYEQYF.

The chain couples TRBV4-2 to TRBJ2-5; D is possibly TRBD2 (5 bases). V lost 1 base, J lost 5 bases, and 14 bases lay in between. The CDR3 runs to 15 residues. The germline CDR1 and CDR2 sequences are LGHNA and YNFKEQ. The CDR3 sequence: CASSQVMTGRETQYF. CDR3 bases: TGTGCCAGCAGCCAAGTTATGACGGGAAGGGAGACCCAGTACTTC.

The V call is TRBV29-1, the J call TRBJ1-2; 7 bases match TRBD1. The CDR3 runs 12 residues. The V segment lost 4 bases and the J segment 3 bases; nucleotides outside the gene matches: 2. Germline V gene lookup returns CDR1 SQVTM and CDR2 ANQGSEA. CDR3 region: CSVATGDYGYTF. The CDR3 DNA sequence: TGCAGCGTTGCTACAGGGGACTATGGCTACACCTTC.

This clonotype was detected a few times. V gene TRBV7-3 combines with J gene TRBJ2-5, with D possibly matching TRBD2 (7 bases). The germline gives CDR1 SGHTA, CDR2 FQGTGA. The CDR3 runs 15 residues. Trimming took 0 bases from V and 5 from J, leaving 13 bases between them. CDR3 in DNA: TGTGCCAGCAGCTTAACATCGGGGGGCGGGGAGACCCAGTACTTC. The encoded protein is CASSLTSGGGETQYF. Filled out from reference TRBV7-3 and TRBJ2-5, the complete variable domain reads GAGVSQTPSNKVTEKGKYVELRCDPISGHTALYWYRQSLGQGPEFLIYFQGTGAADDSGLPNDRFFAVRPEGSVSTLKIQRTERGDSAVYLCASSLTSGGGETQYFGPGTRLLVL.

This clonotype has at least ten counts. V and J are TRBV20-1 and TRBJ1-2; possible D gene TRBD1, 5 bases. The V end lost 7 bases, the J end lost 3 bases, and 15 bases lay between the germline ends. Germline-derived CDR1 and CDR2 are DFQATT and SNEGSKA (reference sequence). The CDR3 is 13 residues long. CDR3 coding DNA: TGCAGTGTTACCGGGACGGAGGACTATGGCTACACCTTC. Protein: CSVTGTEDYGYTF.

This chain links TRBV29-1 with TRBJ2-2; no clear D gene. V gave up 6 bases and J gave up 6 bases, with 11 bases separating them. CDR1 is SQVTM and CDR2 is ANQGSEA in the germline V gene. There are 12 residues in the CDR3. CDR3 loop: CSVLRPPGELFF. CDR3 in DNA: TGCAGCGTCCTCAGGCCCCCCGGGGAGCTGTTTTTT.

This chain uses TRBV7-2 with TRBJ2-1; D is unresolved. V was trimmed by 2 bases and J by 4 bases, leaving 12 bases between them. The CDR3 has 15 residues. Germline V gives CDR1 SGHTA, CDR2 FQGNSA. In DNA form, the CDR3 reads TGTGCCAGCAGCTTATTACCCAGCTCTTACAATGAGCAGTTCTTC. Amino acid sequence: CASSLLPSSYNEQFF.

Only a few counts were recorded for this clonotype. This chain links TRBV29-1 with TRBJ2-7, with 7 bases identical to TRBD2. Germline CDR1 SQVTM, CDR2 ANQGSEA. The junction had 5 bases not matched to a gene; V was cut back by 4 bases and J by 2 bases. The CDR3 length is 13 residues. CDR3 region: CSVASTSPYEQYF. The CDR3 DNA reads as TGCAGCGTTGCTTCGACTAGCCCCTACGAGCAGTACTTC.

This clonotype was counted only a few times. The chain uses TRBV5-1 and TRBJ2-1; the D gene could be TRBD1 or TRBD2 (5 bases each). Trimming removed 2 bases from V and 2 bases from J, with 11 bases in between. Looked up from germline, CDR1 is SGHRS and CDR2 is YFSETQ. CDR3 size: 15 residues. The CDR3 sequence is CASSFGWGPYNEQFF. CDR3 bases: TGCGCCAGCAGCTTTGGGTGGGGACCCTACAATGAGCAGTTCTTC.

V and J are TRBV12-3 or TRBV12-4 and TRBJ2-3; weak D call: TRBD2 (6 bases). This CDR3 region has 13 residues. V was shortened by 5 bases and J by 4 bases, with 10 bases between the two germline ends. This CDR3 is CASSATSADTQYF. The CDR3 nucleotides are TGTGCCAGCAGTGCGACTAGTGCAGATACGCAGTATTTT.

This clonotype has ten or more counts. The chain couples TRBV24-1 to TRBJ1-4; the match to TRBD1 covers 11 bases. V shed 3 bases, J shed 10 bases, and the junction held 12 bases outside the gene matches. The CDR3 has 17 amino acids. Germline V gene data show CDR1 as KGHDR and CDR2 as SFDVKD. The CDR3 coding sequence is TGTGCCACCAGTGATGGGACAGGGGGGGTAGAGTTTGGAAAACTGTTTTTT. This gives the protein CATSDGTGGVEFGKLFF.

This CDR3 reads CASRQGYEQYF. CDR3 DNA: TGTGCCAGCAGACAGGGCTACGAGCAGTACTTC. The chain is built from TRBV2 and TRBJ2-7; D may be TRBD1 (6 bases). The CDR3 has 11 amino acids. Germline values: CDR1 SNHLY, CDR2 FYNNEI. The V gene lost 6 bases and the J gene lost 3 bases, with 6 bases spanning the gap.

This clonotype showed up many times. The chain joins TRBV5-1 to TRBJ2-3; D is unclear. CDR1 is SGHRS, CDR2 YFSETQ, per germline. V dropped 2 bases and J dropped 3 bases, with 10 bases sitting between them. This CDR3 comprises 14 residues. The CDR3 DNA sequence: TGCGCCAGCAGCTTCCACTTATCAACAGATACGCAGTATTTT. Amino acids: CASSFHLSTDTQYF.

This clonotype was observed at least ten times. The chain combines TRBV29-1 with TRBJ1-2; no firm D call. With 5 bases removed from V and 4 bases from J, the gap between germline ends came to 20 bases. The CDR3 is 15 residues long. Germline V lookup: CDR1 SQVTM, CDR2 ANQGSEA. The CDR3 bases are TGCAGCGTTCTGCCGGTTGGAGGGTTAGGCTATGGCTACACCTTC. Its protein is CSVLPVGGLGYGYTF.